This T cell receptor beta chain is drawn from a study of siplizumab effects on memory and regulatory T cells. Data came from immunoSEQ multiplex PCR; TCRdb stores just in-frame clones and leaves some out. The sample records 100,000 or so clones, around 93% being singletons. This clone was seen only once. Germline trimming cut 0 bases from V and 9 bases from J; bases unmatched to any gene: 11. The CDR3 runs 18 residues. Looked up from germline, CDR1 is LGHNA and CDR2 is YSLEER. The sample was non-Treg CD4+ T cells sorted from blood. The chain is built from TRBV4-3 and TRBJ1-6; 10 bases are shared with TRBD1. This TCR was sampled from a human donor in good health. CDR3 sequence: CASSQEAADRGQGSPLHF. In DNA, the CDR3 is TGCGCCAGCAGCCAAGAGGCGGCCGACAGGGGGCAGGGTTCACCCCTCCACTTT.